These T cell receptor beta chains were read from a single sample in a study of blood T cell repertoires in COVID-19. Some clones are missing from TCRdb's copy, which holds only in-frame ones; the method was immunoSEQ multiplex PCR. The sample lists roughly 150,000 clones, 84% occurring once. The sample consisted of peripheral blood. Source of these receptors: a woman aged 50 to 65 with acute or convalescent COVID-19. CDR3s include the opening cysteine and the closing phenylalanine or tryptophan. D genes are given only for firm matches. Size is omitted from some rows. Given values are once, few, many or a class for expanded clones.

clone_size	d_call	j_call	v_call	cdr3_nt	cdr3_aa
-	-	TRBJ2-5	TRBV5-4	TGTGCCAGCAGCTTCCTACAGACCCAGTACTTC	CASSFLQTQYF
-	TRBD1	TRBJ2-5	TRBV6-2/TRBV6-3	TGTGCCAGCAGTTACTCGATCCCAGGACAGGGTGAGGAGACCCAGTACTTC	CASSYSIPGQGEETQYF
-	TRBD1	TRBJ2-1	TRBV27	TGTGCCAGCAGTCCCGACAGGGGTTCCTACAATGAGCAGTTCTTC	CASSPDRGSYNEQFF
-	TRBD1	TRBJ2-4	TRBV18	TGTGCCAGCTCACCGGGACAGCGTAAAAACATTCAGTACTTC	CASSPGQRKNIQYF
-	-	TRBJ2-7	TRBV5-5	TGTGCCAGCAGCTTGCAAGGGACATTTACCTACGAGCAGTACTTC	CASSLQGTFTYEQYF
-	-	TRBJ2-1	TRBV7-3	TGTGCCAGCAGCCCCGGTGGAGCAAGCTCCTACAATGAGCAGTTCTTC	CASSPGGASSYNEQFF
few	-	TRBJ2-3	TRBV5-1	TGCGCCAGCAGCTTGACAATATCCACAGATACGCAGTATTTT	CASSLTISTDTQYF
-	TRBD2	TRBJ2-1	TRBV2	TGTGCCAGCAGGAGTGTAATCGGAGGGACTACCTCCTACAATGAGCAGTTCTTC	CASRSVIGGTTSYNEQFF
-	TRBD1	TRBJ1-2	TRBV3-1/TRBV3-2	TGTGCCAGCAGCCCCGGGGACAGTTATGGCTACACCTTC	CASSPGDSYGYTF
-	-	TRBJ1-2	TRBV18	TGTGCCAGCTCACCCTCGGGCAGAGGGATTGTTGGCTACACCTTC	CASSPSGRGIVGYTF
-	-	TRBJ1-2	TRBV28	TGTGCCAGCAGCTTACAATCACGGGAGGTGTGGGGCTACACCTTC	CASSLQSREVWGYTF
-	-	TRBJ1-4	TRBV11-1	TGTGCCAGCAGCTTAGCTACAGAAGAAAAACTGTTTTTT	CASSLATEEKLFF
-	TRBD2	TRBJ2-5	TRBV9	TGTGCCAGCAGCGTGGGAGGGGCCCAAGAGACCCAGTACTTC	CASSVGGAQETQYF
once	-	TRBJ2-1	TRBV5-1	TGCGCCAGCAGCTTACCGAGCTCCTACAATGAGCAGTTCTTC	CASSLPSSYNEQFF
-	-	TRBJ1-5	TRBV6-5	TGTGCCAGCAGTACAACCGTAGACAGTTATCAGCCCCAGCATTTT	CASSTTVDSYQPQHF
-	-	TRBJ2-7	TRBV21-1	TGTGCCAGCTCACTAGGGTACTTC	CASSLGYF
-	TRBD2	TRBJ2-7	TRBV6-2/TRBV6-3	TGTGCCAGCGGTTTAGCGGGAGCCTACGAGCAGTACTTC	CASGLAGAYEQYF
-	TRBD1	TRBJ1-3	TRBV10-3	TGTGCCATCAGTGAGCCGGGACAGGGGGCTAACTCTGGAAACACCATATATTTT	CAISEPGQGANSGNTIYF
-	-	TRBJ2-5	TRBV12-3/TRBV12-4	TGTGCCAGCAGTTTATGGGCCCAAGAGACCCAGTACTTC	CASSLWAQETQYF
-	TRBD2	TRBJ2-7	TRBV7-2	TGTGCCAGCAGCAACCTAGCGGGAGTTCTGGGGGAGCAGTACTTC	CASSNLAGVLGEQYF
-	TRBD1	TRBJ2-7	TRBV9	TGTGCCAGCAGCTACAACATCGGGACAGCCTACGAGCAGTACTTC	CASSYNIGTAYEQYF
-	-	TRBJ1-1	TRBV18	TGTGCCAGCTCACGAAAACAGAACACTGAAGCTTTCTTT	CASSRKQNTEAFF
-	-	TRBJ2-7	TRBV6-1	TGTGCCAGCAGTGACGCCAGGGTTGCCTACGAGCAGTACTTC	CASSDARVAYEQYF
-	-	TRBJ1-5	TRBV10-2	TGCGCCAGCAGGCACCAAAGGCAGGTCAATCAGCCCCAGCATTTT	CASRHQRQVNQPQHF
-	-	TRBJ1-5	TRBV7-2	TGTGCCAGCAGCCAGGACATAGCCGGCAATCAGCCCCAGCATTTT	CASSQDIAGNQPQHF
-	TRBD2	TRBJ2-7	TRBV7-6	TGTGCCAGCAGCTTAATAGCGGGGACCGGCAACCACGAGCAGTACTTC	CASSLIAGTGNHEQYF
-	TRBD1	TRBJ2-3	TRBV10-3	TGTGCCATCAGTGCTAAAGGGACAGCGTCAGATACGCAGTATTTT	CAISAKGTASDTQYF
-	TRBD2	TRBJ2-7	TRBV5-4	TGTGCCAGCAGCACCCCCGGACTAGCGGTTTACGAGCAGTACTTC	CASSTPGLAVYEQYF
-	TRBD2	TRBJ2-3	TRBV5-6	TGTGCCAGCAGCAAACTAGCGGGCGTAGAAGATACGCAGTATTTT	CASSKLAGVEDTQYF
-	TRBD1	TRBJ1-6	TRBV6-5	TGTGCCATCGCCCGGGACAGGCGATTTTCACCCCTCCACTTT	CAIARDRRFSPLHF
-	TRBD2	TRBJ2-3	TRBV4-2	TGTGCCAGCAGCCAAGAATGGAGGTTGAAACTAGCGGGGGCCACGAATACGCAGTATTTT	CASSQEWRLKLAGATNTQYF
-	TRBD1	TRBJ1-4	TRBV27	TGTGCCAGCAGTTTATCGCGGTTTGGACAGGGAGAAAAACTGTTTTTT	CASSLSRFGQGEKLFF